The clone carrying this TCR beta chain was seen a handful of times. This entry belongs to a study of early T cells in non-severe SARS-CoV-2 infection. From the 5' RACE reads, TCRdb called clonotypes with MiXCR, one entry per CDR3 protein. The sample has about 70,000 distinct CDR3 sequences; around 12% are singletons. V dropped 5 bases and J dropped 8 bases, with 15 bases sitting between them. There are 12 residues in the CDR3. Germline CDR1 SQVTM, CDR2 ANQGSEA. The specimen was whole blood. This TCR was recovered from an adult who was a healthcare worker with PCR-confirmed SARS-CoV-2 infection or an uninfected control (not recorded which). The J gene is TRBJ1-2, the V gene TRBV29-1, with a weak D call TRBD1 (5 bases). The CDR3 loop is CSVTTAAAGYTF. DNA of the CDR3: TGCAGCGTTACGACAGCAGCGGCGGGCTACACCTTC. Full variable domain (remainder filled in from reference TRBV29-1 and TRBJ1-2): SAVISQKPSRDICQRGTSLTIQCQVDSQVTMMFWYRQQPGQSLTLIATANQGSEATYESGFVIDKFPISRPNLTFSTLTVSNMSPEDSSIYLCSVTTAAAGYTFGSGTRLTVV.